This T cell receptor beta chain was observed in a study of OX40 agonist ivuxolimab in advanced cancers. Describing the broader study: The costimulatory receptor OX40 (CD134) was targeted by ivuxolimab, a fully human IgG2 agonistic monoclonal antibody. Intravenous ivuxolimab was administered to patients every 2 weeks at six dose levels: 0.01, 0.1, 0.3, 1.5, 3 and 10 mg/kg. Among the roughly 50 dose-escalation patients, some 19 had hepatocellular carcinoma, roughly 15 melanoma, 9 renal cell carcinoma and 9 head and neck cancer. A male proportion of about 79% and a mean age of roughly 55 years, ranging from roughly 20 to 80, were recorded for the dose-escalation cohort. Prior anti-PD-1, anti-PD-L1 or anti-CTLA-4 therapy was permitted, and checkpoint inhibitors had been received by 40% to 50% of dose-escalation patients. Partial responses occurred in three dose-escalation patients: two with cutaneous melanoma and one with hepatocellular carcinoma. The purpose of peripheral TCRbeta sequencing was to test whether ivuxolimab changed TCR sequence diversity and led to clonal T-cell expansion. The paper reports the monotherapy dose-escalation portion (N of about 51 patients) of the phase I ivuxolimab trial. Overall results and qualifications from the work: Low levels of normalized T-cell clonal expansion were also seen in some nonresponding patients. At doses of 0.1 to 3.0 mg/kg, clonal expansion of both CD4+ and CD8+ T cells in blood was seen between baseline and week 6. In the 0.1-3.0 mg/kg groups, partial responders were among the patients with the lowest normalized peripheral clonal expansion, particularly in CD8+ T cells. After ivuxolimab, more expanded clones were found on average in CD8+ T cells than in CD4+ T cells. The antigen specificity of the peripheral T cells that underwent clonal expansion was not determined.

V is shortened by 5 bases, J by 3 bases, and the region joining them spans 2 bases. Spanning cysteine to phenylalanine, the CDR3 consists of 11 amino acids. This entry keeps only the CDR3 DNA: 33 bases, framed from base 1. The germline V gene provides CDR1 MDHEN and CDR2 SYDVKM. This clone was counted once. This receptor's antigen is unknown. Base qualities were left out, and no much larger clone turns up one base away. To sequence the TCRbeta CDR3 region, genomic DNA was isolated from the sorted cells. TCRbeta CDR3 regions were sequenced using the immunoSEQ Assay. TCRdb mirrors the immuneACCESS table, restricted to in-frame sequences. Some clones are absent from its copies; in checked studies, under half trace to an unresolved V gene, and the reason for the others is unknown. Counted in this sample were 50,000 to 75,000 clones; more than 75% of them appeared once. The ten most abundant clones make up 0.37% of the sample.

The trial excluded patients who had a history of autoimmune disease or who were on systemic immunosuppression. In every dose cohort, peripheral blood was drawn for TCR sequencing at baseline, cycle 4 day 1, and cycle 7 day 1. Samples came from an open-label, multicenter, first-in-human phase I dose-escalation trial of ivuxolimab. Adults with locally advanced or metastatic melanoma, renal cell carcinoma, hepatocellular carcinoma or head and neck squamous cell carcinoma were enrolled in the trial. CD4+ and CD8+ T cells were sorted separately from peripheral blood before TCR sequencing. This receptor was identified in an adult with an advanced solid tumor such as melanoma, head and neck, liver or kidney cancer. This material consisted of CD4+ or CD8+ T cells sorted from blood, taken in a trial of the OX40 agonist ivuxolimab. Recombination linked TRBV28 to TRBJ1-5; confidence is insufficient to name the D gene. In nucleotide form, the sequence is TGTGCCAGCAGTCTCAATCAGCCCCAGCATTTT. Its protein reads: CASSLNQPQHF.